Sequencing of this T cell receptor (beta chain) was carried out in a study of T cells in pancreatic ductal adenocarcinoma. The CDR3 covers 14 residues. Trimming left V 5 bases short and J 3 bases short, with 11 bases between. Germline CDR1 and CDR2: MDHEN and SYDVKM. General study points: This surgical cohort overrepresents the minority presenting with early-stage disease. No significant tumor-blood clonality difference; means were about 0.1 and 0.07. Compared with tumor, blood showed more total productive templates and about 8-fold more clonotypes. Enrichment of CD45RO+ effector over naive T cells in tumors may bias clonality.

On this clone: Its antigen is as yet unknown.

Libraries were prepared by immunoSEQ multiplex PCR; TCRdb keeps only in-frame clonotypes and omits some of them. The sample records approximately 97,000 clones, nearly 95% being singletons. No neoadjuvant therapy was given to the selected pancreatic ductal adenocarcinoma patients before their surgery. Sequencing was performed on PBMCs. The sequence was collected from a human donor with pancreatic ductal adenocarcinoma. This rearrangement joins TRBV28 to TRBJ1-5; D may be TRBD1 (5 bases). The CDR3 DNA reads as TGTGCCAGCAGTCCCAGGGCTATCAATCAGCCCCAGCATTTT. Protein: CASSPRAINQPQHF.